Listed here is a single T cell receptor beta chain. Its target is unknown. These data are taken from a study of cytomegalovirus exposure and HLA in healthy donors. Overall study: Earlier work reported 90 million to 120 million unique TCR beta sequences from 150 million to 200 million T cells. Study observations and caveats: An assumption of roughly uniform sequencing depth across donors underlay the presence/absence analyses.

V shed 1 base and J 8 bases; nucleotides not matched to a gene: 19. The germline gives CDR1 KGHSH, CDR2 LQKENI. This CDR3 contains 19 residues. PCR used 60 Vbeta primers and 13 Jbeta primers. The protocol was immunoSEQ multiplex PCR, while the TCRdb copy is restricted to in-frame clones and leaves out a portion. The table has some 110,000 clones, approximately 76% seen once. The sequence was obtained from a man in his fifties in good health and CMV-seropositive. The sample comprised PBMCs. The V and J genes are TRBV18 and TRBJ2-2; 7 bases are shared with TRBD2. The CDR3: CASSPLGPGGNTGSGELFF. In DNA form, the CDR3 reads TGTGCCAGCTCACCACTCGGTCCCGGGGGGAACACCGGTTCGGGGGAGCTGTTTTTT.